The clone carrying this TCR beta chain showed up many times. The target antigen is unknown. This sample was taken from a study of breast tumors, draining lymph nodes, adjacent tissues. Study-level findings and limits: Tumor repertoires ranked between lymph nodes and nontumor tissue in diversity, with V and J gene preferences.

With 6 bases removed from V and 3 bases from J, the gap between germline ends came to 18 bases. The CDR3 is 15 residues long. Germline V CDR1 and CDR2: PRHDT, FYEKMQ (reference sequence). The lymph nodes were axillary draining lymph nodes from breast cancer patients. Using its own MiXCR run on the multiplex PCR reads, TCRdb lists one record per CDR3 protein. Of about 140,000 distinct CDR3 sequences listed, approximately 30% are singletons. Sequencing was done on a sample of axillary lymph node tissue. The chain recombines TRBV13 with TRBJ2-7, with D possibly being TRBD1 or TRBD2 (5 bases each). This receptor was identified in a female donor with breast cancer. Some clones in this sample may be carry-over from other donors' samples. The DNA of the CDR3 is TGTGCCAGCAGGAGCGCCGGGACGGGGAACTACGAGCAGTACTTC. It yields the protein CASRSAGTGNYEQYF. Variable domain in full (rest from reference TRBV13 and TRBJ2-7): AAGVIQSPRHLIKEKRETATLKCYPIPRHDTVYWYQQGPGQDPQFLISFYEKMQSDKGSIPDRFSAQQFSDYHSELNMSSLELGDSALYFCASRSAGTGNYEQYFGPGTRLTVT.